This T cell receptor beta chain is drawn from a study of blood T cell repertoires in COVID-19. Looking at the study overall: Sites in the United States, Italy and Spain provided acute and convalescent COVID-19 samples.

CDR3 length: 15 residues. The V end was cut by 8 bases, the J end by 4 bases, with 19 bases between. The germline V gene encodes CDR1 MNHEY and CDR2 SMNVEV (reference sequence). Profiling relied on immunoSEQ multiplex PCR, and the TCRdb table lists in-frame clones only, not all of them. The table includes 90,000 to 120,000 clones, 80% to 90% detected once. Recovery meant two consecutive negative NP/OP PCR tests, professional clearance, or resolved symptoms. The rearrangement uses TRBV27 and TRBJ2-3; D perhaps matches TRBD2 (7 bases). The specimen sequenced was PBMCs or T cells enriched from blood (not recorded which). The TCR sequence derives from a woman between 50 and 59 years old who had recovered from COVID-19. The CDR3 DNA reads as TGTGCCAGCTCATCAGGAGGGGGGGCCCCAGATACGCAGTATTTT. Its protein is CASSSGGGAPDTQYF.